This T cell receptor beta chain originates from a study of patients and donors after allogeneic stem cell transplantation. The CDR3 has 13 amino acids. Germline V gives CDR1 MNHNS, CDR2 SASEGT. TCRdb processed the RT-PCR reads anew with MiXCR; each CDR3 protein has one entry. The sample lists more than 850,000 distinct CDR3 sequences, about 20% occurring once. Sequencing was carried out using blood, either unsorted or a sorted T cell fraction (not recorded which). V gene TRBV6-1 combines with J gene TRBJ2-3, with 7 bases lining up with TRBD1. The receptor comes from a human donor who was either an allogeneic HSCT recipient or a stem cell or donor lymphocyte infusion donor (not recorded which). It is not recorded whose cells these are; they may come from a transplant donor. CDR3: CATRGTATDTQYF. CDR3 DNA sequence: TGTGCGACCAGGGGGACCGCCACAGATACGCAGTATTTT.